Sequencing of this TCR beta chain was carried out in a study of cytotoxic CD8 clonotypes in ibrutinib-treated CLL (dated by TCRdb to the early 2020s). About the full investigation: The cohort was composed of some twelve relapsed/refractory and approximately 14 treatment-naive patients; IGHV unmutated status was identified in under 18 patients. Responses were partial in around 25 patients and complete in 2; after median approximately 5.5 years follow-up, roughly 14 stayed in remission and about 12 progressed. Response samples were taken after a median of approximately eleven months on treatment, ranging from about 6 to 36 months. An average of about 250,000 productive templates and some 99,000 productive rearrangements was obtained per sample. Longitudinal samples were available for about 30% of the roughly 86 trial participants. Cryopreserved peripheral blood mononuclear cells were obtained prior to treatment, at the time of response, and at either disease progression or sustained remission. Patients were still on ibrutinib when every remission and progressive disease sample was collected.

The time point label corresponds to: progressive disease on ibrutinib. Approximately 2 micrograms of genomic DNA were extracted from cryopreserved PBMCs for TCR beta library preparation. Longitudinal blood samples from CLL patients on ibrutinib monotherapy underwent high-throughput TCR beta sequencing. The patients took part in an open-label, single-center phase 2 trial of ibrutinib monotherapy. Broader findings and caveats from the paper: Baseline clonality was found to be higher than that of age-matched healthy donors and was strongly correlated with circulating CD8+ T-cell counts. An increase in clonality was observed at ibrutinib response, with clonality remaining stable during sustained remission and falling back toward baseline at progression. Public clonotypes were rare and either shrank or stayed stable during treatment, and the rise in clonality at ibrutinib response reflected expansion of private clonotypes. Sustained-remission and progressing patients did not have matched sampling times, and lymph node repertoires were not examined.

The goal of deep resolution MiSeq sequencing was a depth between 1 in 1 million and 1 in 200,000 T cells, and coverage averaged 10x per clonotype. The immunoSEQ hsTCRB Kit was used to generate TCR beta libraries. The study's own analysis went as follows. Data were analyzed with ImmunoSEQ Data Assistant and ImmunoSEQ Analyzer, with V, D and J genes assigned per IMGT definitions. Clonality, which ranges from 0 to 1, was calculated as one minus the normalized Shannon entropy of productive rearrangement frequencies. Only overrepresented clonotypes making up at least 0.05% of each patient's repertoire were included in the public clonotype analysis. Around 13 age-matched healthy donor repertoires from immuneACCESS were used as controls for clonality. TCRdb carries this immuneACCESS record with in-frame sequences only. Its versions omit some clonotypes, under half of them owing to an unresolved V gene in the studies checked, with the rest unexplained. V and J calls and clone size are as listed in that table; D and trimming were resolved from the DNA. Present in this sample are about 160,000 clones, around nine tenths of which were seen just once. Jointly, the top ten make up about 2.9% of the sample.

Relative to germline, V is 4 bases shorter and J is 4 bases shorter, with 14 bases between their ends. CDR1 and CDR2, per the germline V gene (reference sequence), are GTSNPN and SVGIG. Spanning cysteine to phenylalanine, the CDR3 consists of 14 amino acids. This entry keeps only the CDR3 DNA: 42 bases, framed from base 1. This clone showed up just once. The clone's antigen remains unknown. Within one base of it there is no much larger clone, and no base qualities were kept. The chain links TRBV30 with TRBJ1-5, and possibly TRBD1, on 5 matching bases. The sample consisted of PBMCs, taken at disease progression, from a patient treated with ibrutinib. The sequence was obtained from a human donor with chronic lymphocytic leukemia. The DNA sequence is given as TGTGCCTGGAATAGGCTCCGGGGGAATCAGCCCCAGCATTTT. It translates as CAWNRLRGNQPQHF.